A single sample gave rise to the 23 T cell receptor beta chains below, sequenced in a study of shared clonotypes between healthy human individuals. The protocol was immunoSEQ multiplex PCR, while the TCRdb copy is restricted to in-frame clones and leaves out a portion. The sample has approximately 720,000 clones, about two thirds seen once; the top ten hold under 2%. Input material: memory CD4+ T cells sorted from blood. Subset of the sample: CD45RA-negative fraction. Receptors originate from a woman in her thirties in good health.

The genes are TRBV11-2 and TRBJ2-7; 11 nucleotides align to TRBD2. This CDR3 region has 16 residues. V gave up 4 bases and J gave up 5 bases; unmatched junction bases: 10. Germline values: CDR1 SGHAT, CDR2 FQNNGV. CDR3 coding DNA: TGTGCCAGCAGCTCCCCTTGGCTAGCGGGAGGCGACGAGCAGTACTTC. Translated: CASSSPWLAGGDEQYF.

The V gene is TRBV6-6, the J gene TRBJ2-6, with D possibly matching TRBD1 (6 bases). The V and J ends lost 5 bases and 0 bases respectively, with 8 bases between them. The CDR3 has 15 residues. Per the germline V gene, CDR1 is MNHNY and CDR2 is SVGAGI (reference sequence). The CDR3 region has the DNA TGTGCCAGCAGTGTACAGGGCTCTGGGGCCAACGTCCTGACTTTC. It yields the protein CASSVQGSGANVLTF.

This rearrangement joins TRBV10-3 to TRBJ2-1; D is possibly TRBD2 (5 bases). The CDR3 is made up of 13 amino acids. Trimming stripped 6 bases from V and 5 bases from J, with 11 bases between. From germline, CDR1 is ENHRY and CDR2 SYGVKD. CDR3 protein: CAISADSNNEQFF. The CDR3 DNA reads as TGTGCCATCAGCGCGGACTCAAACAATGAGCAGTTCTTC.

V usage is TRBV5-1 and J usage is TRBJ1-2; TRBD1 might be the D (5 bases). This CDR3 has 13 amino acids. The germline V gene encodes CDR1 SGHRS and CDR2 YFSETQ. V lost 2 bases and J lost 8, with 13 bases in between. The CDR3 spells CASSLWPGYGYTF. CDR3 bases: TGCGCCAGCAGCTTATGGCCAGGGTACGGCTACACCTTC.

The J gene is TRBJ1-3, the V gene TRBV5-1; no firm D call. The CDR3 has 16 residues. Germline V CDR1 and CDR2: SGHRS, YFSETQ. V lost 0 bases and J lost 0, with 10 bases in between. This CDR3 is CASSLGTGNSGNTIYF. The CDR3 DNA reads as TGCGCCAGCAGCTTGGGGACCGGGAACTCTGGAAACACCATATATTTT.

The V gene is TRBV11-2, the J gene TRBJ2-5; D not resolved. The V gene's germline CDR1 is SGHAT and CDR2 FQNNGV. The V end was cut by 1 base, the J end by 3 bases, with 6 bases between. The CDR3 has 13 residues. As DNA, the CDR3 is TGTGCCAGCAGCTTAGCTCTAGAAGAGACCCAGTACTTC. Residues: CASSLALEETQYF.

V gene TRBV19 combines with J gene TRBJ1-1; D not resolved. CDR3 length: 14 residues. Germline assignment: CDR1 LNHDA and CDR2 SQIVND (reference sequence). The V end lost 4 bases, the J end lost 7 bases, and 16 bases lay between the germline ends. The CDR3 loop is CASSNANLGREAFF. DNA for the CDR3: TGTGCCAGTAGTAACGCCAACCTAGGGCGTGAAGCTTTCTTT.

The chain has TRBV5-5 and TRBJ1-1, with D unclear. V lost 1 base and J lost 5, with 6 bases in between. The CDR3 is 12 amino acids. Germline loops: CDR1 SGHKS, CDR2 YYEKEE (reference sequence). The CDR3 is CASSLKGTEAFF. The DNA of the CDR3 is TGTGCCAGCAGCTTGAAGGGTACTGAAGCTTTCTTT.

Only a few counts were recorded for this clone. The chain recombines TRBV6-1 with TRBJ1-1; TRBD1 agrees at 8 bases. Unmatched junction bases numbered 4, after V lost 4 bases and J lost 3 bases. This CDR3 contains 14 residues. Germline-derived CDR1 and CDR2 are MNHNS and SASEGT. The CDR3 coding sequence is TGTGCCAGCAGTGTTGACAGGGGAGACACTGAAGCTTTCTTT. Its translation: CASSVDRGDTEAFF.

This chain connects TRBV28 to TRBJ1-5; D is perhaps TRBD1 (6 bases). The germline CDR1 and CDR2 sequences are MDHEN and SYDVKM. The CDR3 runs 14 residues. The V and J ends lost 3 bases and 5 bases respectively, with 11 bases between them. CDR3 bases: TGTGCCAGCAGTTTGTGGGGGCGGTATCAGCCCCAGCATTTT. Amino acid sequence: CASSLWGRYQPQHF.

This sequence joins TRBV7-9 and TRBJ2-1; D is uncertain. Trimming removed 1 base from V and 0 bases from J, with 7 bases in between. CDR1 SEHNR and CDR2 FQNEAQ come from the germline V gene (reference sequence). This CDR3 is built from 15 residues. The CDR3 loop is CASSLDPSSYNEQFF. The CDR3 bases are TGTGCCAGCAGCTTAGATCCGTCCTCCTACAATGAGCAGTTCTTC.

Only a few counts were recorded for this clone. The V gene is TRBV2, the J gene TRBJ1-4, with D hard to call. Germline values: CDR1 SNHLY, CDR2 FYNNEI. CDR3 size: 16 residues. V gave up 3 bases and J gave up 0 bases, with 11 bases separating them. The CDR3 here is CASSDRHPTTNEKLFF. The CDR3 DNA follows: TGTGCCAGCAGTGACCGACACCCTACAACTAATGAAAAACTGTTTTTT.

The rearrangement joins TRBV5-1 to TRBJ1-1; no definite D call. Germline V lookup: CDR1 SGHRS, CDR2 YFSETQ. Trimming took 4 bases from V and 0 from J, leaving 7 bases between them. CDR3 length: 13 amino acids. The CDR3 loop is CASSKDMNTEAFF. CDR3 in DNA: TGCGCCAGCAGCAAAGACATGAACACTGAAGCTTTCTTT.

This sequence joins TRBV19 and TRBJ2-3; 7 bases are a match to TRBD1. This CDR3 is built from 14 residues. V lost 7 bases and J lost 4; bases outside the gene matches: 8. Germline CDR1 and CDR2: LNHDA and SQIVND (reference sequence). CDR3 sequence (DNA): TGTGCCAGTATGAGTGGGCAGGGGGCAGATACGCAGTATTTT. Protein: CASMSGQGADTQYF.

This sequence joins TRBV28 and TRBJ1-4; no firm D call. CDR3 length equals 14 residues. V lost 7 bases to trimming and J lost 7 bases, with 16 bases between them. CDR1 and CDR2 (germline): MDHEN, SYDVKM. CDR3 region: CASTLLGFGEKLFF. CDR3 DNA sequence: TGTGCCAGCACCCTGCTGGGTTTCGGTGAAAAACTGTTTTTT.

This clone was seen only once. The CDR3 bases are TGTGCCAGCAGCCTTGGGACTACGAACACCGGGGAGCTGTTTTTT. This translates into CASSLGTTNTGELFF. J is TRBJ2-2 and V is TRBV11-3, with 7 bases that match TRBD2. V was pared by 5 bases and J by 0 bases, with 3 bases of the junction left unmatched. The length of the CDR3 is 15 residues. Germline CDR1 SGHNT, CDR2 YENEEA.

V and J are TRBV7-8 and TRBJ2-7, with 10 bases lining up with TRBD1. Germline V gene sequence: CDR1 SGHVS, CDR2 FQNEAQ. CDR3 length: 20 amino acids. V was pared by 4 bases and J by 3 bases, with 21 bases of the junction left unmatched. The DNA of the CDR3 is TGTGCCAGCAGCTCCCGGCCCGGGACAGGGGCGTCATACCACTTCTACGAGCAGTACTTC. Amino acid sequence: CASSSRPGTGASYHFYEQYF.

The chain employs TRBV6-1 and TRBJ2-2, with 9 bases that match TRBD1. Trimming removed 8 bases from V and 7 bases from J; junction bases left unmatched: 8. The CDR3 sequence is 14 residues long. CDR1 and CDR2 (germline): MNHNS, SASEGT. The CDR3 sequence: CASHRDRADGELFF. In nucleotides, the CDR3 is TGTGCCAGCCACCGGGACAGGGCTGACGGGGAGCTGTTTTTT.

This clone showed up just a few times. V usage is TRBV11-1 and J usage is TRBJ1-2; D is unresolved. The CDR3 covers 13 residues. The germline V gene has CDR1 SGHAT and CDR2 FQDESV (reference sequence). Trimming left V 1 base short and J 5 bases short, with 8 bases between. The CDR3 here is CASSLVGSYGYTF. Written as DNA, the CDR3 is TGTGCCAGCAGCTTAGTGGGATCGTATGGCTACACCTTC.

This clone was seen a few times. CDR3 in amino acids: CSVGGDHEQFF. The CDR3 region has the DNA TGCAGCGTCGGGGGGGACCATGAGCAGTTCTTC. The V gene is TRBV29-1, the J gene TRBJ2-1, with 8 bases lining up with TRBD2. Germline-derived CDR1 and CDR2 are SQVTM and ANQGSEA. The CDR3 loop spans 11 amino acids. V lost 6 bases, J lost 8 bases, and 3 bases stayed unmatched.

The table lists this clone with a few counts. This chain links TRBV28 with TRBJ2-1, with D possibly matching TRBD1 (5 bases). This CDR3 has 13 amino acids. From germline, CDR1 is MDHEN and CDR2 SYDVKM. The V and J ends lost 5 bases and 6 bases respectively, with 11 bases between them. Here the CDR3 DNA reads TGTGCCAGCAGTCCGGTGACAGTCAATGAGCAGTTCTTC. Residues: CASSPVTVNEQFF.

V usage is TRBV2 and J usage is TRBJ1-3; D possibly corresponds to TRBD1 (5 bases). CDR3 length equals 16 residues. Germline values: CDR1 SNHLY, CDR2 FYNNEI. V lost 6 bases to trimming and J lost 0 bases, with 15 bases between them. CDR3 in amino acids: CASSILTADSGNTIYF. In DNA form, the CDR3 reads TGTGCCAGCAGCATTTTGACAGCAGACTCTGGAAACACCATATATTTT.

The chain combines TRBV18 with TRBJ1-3; 7 positions match TRBD1. There are 15 residues in the CDR3. The germline V gene has CDR1 KGHSH and CDR2 LQKENI. Trimming cost V 3 bases and J 3 bases; bases outside gene matches: 5. CDR3 loop: CASSPGRGLGNTIYF. In nucleotides, the CDR3 is TGTGCCAGCTCACCCGGAAGGGGGCTTGGAAACACCATATATTTT.